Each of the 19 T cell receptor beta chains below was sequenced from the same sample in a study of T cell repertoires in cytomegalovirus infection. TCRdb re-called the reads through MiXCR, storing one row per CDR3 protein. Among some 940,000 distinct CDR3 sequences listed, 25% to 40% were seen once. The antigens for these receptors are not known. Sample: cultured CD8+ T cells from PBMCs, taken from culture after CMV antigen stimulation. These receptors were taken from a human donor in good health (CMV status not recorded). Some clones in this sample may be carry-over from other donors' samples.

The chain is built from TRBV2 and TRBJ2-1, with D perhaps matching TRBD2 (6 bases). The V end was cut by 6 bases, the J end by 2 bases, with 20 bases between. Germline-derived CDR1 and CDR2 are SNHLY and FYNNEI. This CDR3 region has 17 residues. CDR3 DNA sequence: TGTGCCAGCAGGGTCCCCCGGGAGACCCCCACCTACAATGAGCAGTTCTTC. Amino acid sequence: CASRVPRETPTYNEQFF.

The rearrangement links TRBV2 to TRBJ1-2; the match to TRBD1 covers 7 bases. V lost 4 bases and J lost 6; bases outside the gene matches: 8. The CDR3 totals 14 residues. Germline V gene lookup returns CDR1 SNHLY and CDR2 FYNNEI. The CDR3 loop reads CASSAGGESDGYTF. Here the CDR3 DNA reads TGTGCCAGCAGTGCAGGGGGAGAGTCGGATGGCTACACCTTC. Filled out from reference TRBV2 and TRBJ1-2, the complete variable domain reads EPEVTQTPSHQVTQMGQEVILRCVPISNHLYFYWYRQILGQKVEFLVSFYNNEISEKSEIFDDQFSVERPDGSNFTLKIRSTKLEDSAMYFCASSAGGESDGYTFGSGTRLTVV.

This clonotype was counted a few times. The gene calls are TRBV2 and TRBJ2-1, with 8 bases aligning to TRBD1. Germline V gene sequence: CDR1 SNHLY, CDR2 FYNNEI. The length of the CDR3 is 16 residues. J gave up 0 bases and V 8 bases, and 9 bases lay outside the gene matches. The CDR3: CASLFRDRSSYNEQFF. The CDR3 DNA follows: TGTGCCAGCCTCTTCAGGGACAGGAGCTCCTACAATGAGCAGTTCTTC.

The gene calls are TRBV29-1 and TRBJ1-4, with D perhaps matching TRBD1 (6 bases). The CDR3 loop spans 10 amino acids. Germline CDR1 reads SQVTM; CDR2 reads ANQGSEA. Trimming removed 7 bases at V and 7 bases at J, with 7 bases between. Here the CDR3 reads CSAQGEKLFF. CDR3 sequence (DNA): TGCAGCGCACAGGGTGAAAAACTGTTTTTT. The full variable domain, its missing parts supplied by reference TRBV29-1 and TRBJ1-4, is SAVISQKPSRDICQRGTSLTIQCQVDSQVTMMFWYRQQPGQSLTLIATANQGSEATYESGFVIDKFPISRPNLTFSTLTVSNMSPEDSSIYLCSAQGEKLFFGSGTQLSVL.

The CDR3, as DNA: TGTGCCAGCAGCTTGGAGGGAGGGGCGGGGACTGAAGCTTTCTTT. The encoded protein is CASSLEGGAGTEAFF. The rearrangement links TRBV5-4 to TRBJ1-1; maybe TRBD1 (5 bases). Trimming cost V 0 bases and J 5 bases, with 14 bases left between them. Germline V gene lookup returns CDR1 SGHNT and CDR2 YYREEE (reference sequence). This CDR3 comprises 15 residues.

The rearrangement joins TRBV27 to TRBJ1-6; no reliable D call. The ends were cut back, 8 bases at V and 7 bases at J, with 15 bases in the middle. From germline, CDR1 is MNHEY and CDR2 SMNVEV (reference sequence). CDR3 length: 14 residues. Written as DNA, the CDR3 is TGTGCCAGCCGTCCGCTACAGAGCAATTCACCCCTCCACTTT. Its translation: CASRPLQSNSPLHF.

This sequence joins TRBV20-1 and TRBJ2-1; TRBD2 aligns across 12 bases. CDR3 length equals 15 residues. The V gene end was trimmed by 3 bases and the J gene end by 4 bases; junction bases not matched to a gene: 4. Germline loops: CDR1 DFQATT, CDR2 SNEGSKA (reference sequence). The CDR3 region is CSARDGTSGYNEQFF. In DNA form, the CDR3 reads TGCAGTGCTAGGGACGGGACTAGCGGGTACAATGAGCAGTTCTTC.

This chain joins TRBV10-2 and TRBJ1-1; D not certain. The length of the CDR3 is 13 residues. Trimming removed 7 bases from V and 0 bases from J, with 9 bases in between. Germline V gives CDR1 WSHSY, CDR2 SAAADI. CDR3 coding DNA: TGCGCCAGCACTGACTCATTGAACACTGAAGCTTTCTTT. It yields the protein CASTDSLNTEAFF.

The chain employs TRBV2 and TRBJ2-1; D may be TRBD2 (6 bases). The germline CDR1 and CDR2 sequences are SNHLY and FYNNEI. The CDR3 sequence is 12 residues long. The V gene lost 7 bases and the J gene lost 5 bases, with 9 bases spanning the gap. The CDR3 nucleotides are TGTGCCAGCACAGGGAGGAACAATGAGCAGTTCTTC. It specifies CASTGRNNEQFF.

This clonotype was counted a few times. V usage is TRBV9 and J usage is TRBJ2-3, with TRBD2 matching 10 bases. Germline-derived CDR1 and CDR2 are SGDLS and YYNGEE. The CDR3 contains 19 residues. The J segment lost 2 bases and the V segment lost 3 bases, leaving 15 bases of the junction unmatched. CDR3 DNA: TGTGCCAGCAGCGCTCCTATCTCTAGCGGGGGAGAATTCACAGATACGCAGTATTTT. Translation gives CASSAPISSGGEFTDTQYF.

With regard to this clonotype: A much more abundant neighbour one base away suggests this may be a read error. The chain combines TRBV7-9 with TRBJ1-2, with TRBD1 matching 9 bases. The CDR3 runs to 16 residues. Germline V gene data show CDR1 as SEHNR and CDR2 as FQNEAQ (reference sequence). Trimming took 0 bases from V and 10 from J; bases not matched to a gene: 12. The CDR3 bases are TGTGCCAGCAGCTTAGCGCCCAGTAACAGGGGGCTTGACTACACCTTC. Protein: CASSLAPSNRGLDYTF.

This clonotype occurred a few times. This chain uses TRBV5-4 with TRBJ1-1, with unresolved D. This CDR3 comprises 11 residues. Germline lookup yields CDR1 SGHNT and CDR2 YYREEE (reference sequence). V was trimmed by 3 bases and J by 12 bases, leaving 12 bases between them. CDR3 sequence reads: CASSWEAGTFF. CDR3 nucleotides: TGTGCCAGCAGCTGGGAAGCAGGAACTTTCTTT.

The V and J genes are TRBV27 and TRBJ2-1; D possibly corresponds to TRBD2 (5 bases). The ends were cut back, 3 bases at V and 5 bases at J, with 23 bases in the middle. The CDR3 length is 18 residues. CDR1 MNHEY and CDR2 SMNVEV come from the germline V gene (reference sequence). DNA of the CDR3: TGTGCCAGCAGTTTGGTCCCCCCGGGATCACCCTGGGACAATGAGCAGTTCTTC. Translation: CASSLVPPGSPWDNEQFF.

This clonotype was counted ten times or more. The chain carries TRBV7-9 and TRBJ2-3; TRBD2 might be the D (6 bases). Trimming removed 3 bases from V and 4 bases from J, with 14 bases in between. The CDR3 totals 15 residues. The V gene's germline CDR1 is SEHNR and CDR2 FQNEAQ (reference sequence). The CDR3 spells CASSLGDLHPDTQYF. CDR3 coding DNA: TGTGCCAGCAGCTTGGGGGACTTACATCCAGATACGCAGTATTTT.

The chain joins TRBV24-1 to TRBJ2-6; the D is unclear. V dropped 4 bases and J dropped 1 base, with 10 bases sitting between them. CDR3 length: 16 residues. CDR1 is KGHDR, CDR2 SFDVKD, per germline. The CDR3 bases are TGTGCCACCAGTGACCCCACAGTATCTGGGGCCAACGTCCTGACTTTC. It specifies CATSDPTVSGANVLTF.

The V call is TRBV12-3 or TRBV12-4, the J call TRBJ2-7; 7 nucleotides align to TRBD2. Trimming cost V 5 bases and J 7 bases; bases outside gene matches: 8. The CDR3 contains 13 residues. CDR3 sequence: CASSRSGGGEQYV. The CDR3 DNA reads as TGTGCCAGCAGTCGGTCGGGGGGTGGAGAGCAGTACGTC.

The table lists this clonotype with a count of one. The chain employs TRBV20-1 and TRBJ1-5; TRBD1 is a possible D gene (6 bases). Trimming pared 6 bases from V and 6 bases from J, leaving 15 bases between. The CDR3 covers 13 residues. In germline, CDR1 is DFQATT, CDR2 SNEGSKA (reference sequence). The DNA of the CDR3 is TGCAGTGCCCGTACAGGGTTAGGTCAGCCCCAGCATTTT. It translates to CSARTGLGQPQHF.

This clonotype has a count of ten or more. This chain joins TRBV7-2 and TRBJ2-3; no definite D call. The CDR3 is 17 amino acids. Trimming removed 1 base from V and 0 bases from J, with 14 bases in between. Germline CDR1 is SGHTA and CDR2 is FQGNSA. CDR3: CASSLGLSQFSTDTQYF. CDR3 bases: TGTGCCAGCAGCTTAGGCCTGTCGCAGTTTAGCACAGATACGCAGTATTTT.

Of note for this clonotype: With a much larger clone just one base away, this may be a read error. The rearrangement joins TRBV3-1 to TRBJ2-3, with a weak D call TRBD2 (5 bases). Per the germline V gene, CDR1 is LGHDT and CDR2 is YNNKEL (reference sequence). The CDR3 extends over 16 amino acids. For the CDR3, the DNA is TGTGTCAGCAGCCAAGCGTCGGGGTATAGCACAGATACGCAGTATTTT. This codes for CVSSQASGYSTDTQYF.